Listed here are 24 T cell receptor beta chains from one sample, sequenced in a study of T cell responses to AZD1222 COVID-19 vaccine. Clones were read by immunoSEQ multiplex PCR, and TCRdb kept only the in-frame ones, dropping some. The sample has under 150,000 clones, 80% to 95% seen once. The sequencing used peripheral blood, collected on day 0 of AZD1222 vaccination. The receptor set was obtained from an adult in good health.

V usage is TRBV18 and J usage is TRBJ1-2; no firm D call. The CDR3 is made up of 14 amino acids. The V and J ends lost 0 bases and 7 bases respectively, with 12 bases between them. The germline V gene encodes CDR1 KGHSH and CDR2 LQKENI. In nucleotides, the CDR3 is TGTGCCAGCTCACCACCGTTATTGACGAGTGGCTACACCTTC. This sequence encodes CASSPPLLTSGYTF. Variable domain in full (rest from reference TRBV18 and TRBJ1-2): NAGVMQNPRHLVRRRGQEARLRCSPMKGHSHVYWYRQLPEEGLKFMVYLQKENIIDESGMPKERFSAEFPKEGPSILRIQQVVRGDSAAYFCASSPPLLTSGYTFGSGTRLTVV.

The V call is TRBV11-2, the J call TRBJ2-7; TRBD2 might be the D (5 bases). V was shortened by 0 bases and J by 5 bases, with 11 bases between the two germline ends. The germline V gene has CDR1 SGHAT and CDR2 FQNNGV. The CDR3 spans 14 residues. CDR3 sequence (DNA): TGTGCCAGCAGCTTAGATTTCGGGGTAGACGAGCAGTACTTC. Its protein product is CASSLDFGVDEQYF.

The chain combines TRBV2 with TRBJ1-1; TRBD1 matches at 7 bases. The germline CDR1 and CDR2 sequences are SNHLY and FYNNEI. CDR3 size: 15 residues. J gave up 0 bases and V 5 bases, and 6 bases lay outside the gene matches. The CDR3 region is CASSRTGVMNTEAFF. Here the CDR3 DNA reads TGTGCCAGCAGTCGAACAGGGGTGATGAACACTGAAGCTTTCTTT.

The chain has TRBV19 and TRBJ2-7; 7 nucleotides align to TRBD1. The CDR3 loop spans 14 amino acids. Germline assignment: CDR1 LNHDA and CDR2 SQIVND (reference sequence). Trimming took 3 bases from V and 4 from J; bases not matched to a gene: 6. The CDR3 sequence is CASSIGTDIYEQYF. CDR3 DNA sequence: TGTGCCAGTAGTATCGGGACAGATATTTACGAGCAGTACTTC.

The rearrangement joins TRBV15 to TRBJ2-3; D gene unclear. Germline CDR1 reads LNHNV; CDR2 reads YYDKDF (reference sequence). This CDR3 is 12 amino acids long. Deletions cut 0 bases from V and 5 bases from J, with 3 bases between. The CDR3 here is CATSRDVDTQYF. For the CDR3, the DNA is TGTGCCACCAGCAGAGATGTAGATACGCAGTATTTT.

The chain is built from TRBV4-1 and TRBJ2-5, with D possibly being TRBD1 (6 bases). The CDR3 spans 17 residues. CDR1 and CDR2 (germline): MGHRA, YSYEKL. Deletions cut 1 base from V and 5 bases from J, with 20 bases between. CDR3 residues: CASSQVIGTTRGETQYF. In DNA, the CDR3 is TGCGCCAGCAGCCAAGTAATCGGGACAACCCGCGGGGAGACCCAGTACTTC.

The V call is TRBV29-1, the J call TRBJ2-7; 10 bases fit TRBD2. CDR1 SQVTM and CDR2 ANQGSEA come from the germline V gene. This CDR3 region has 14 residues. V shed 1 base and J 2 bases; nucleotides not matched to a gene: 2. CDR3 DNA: TGCAGCGTTGAAGGACTAGCGGGCCCCTACGAGCAGTACTTC. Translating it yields CSVEGLAGPYEQYF.

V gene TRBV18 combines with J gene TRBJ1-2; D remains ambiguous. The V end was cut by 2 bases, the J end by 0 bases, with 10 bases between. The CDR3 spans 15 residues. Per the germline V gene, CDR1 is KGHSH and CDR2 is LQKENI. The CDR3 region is CASSPGLEANYGYTF. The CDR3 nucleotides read TGTGCCAGCTCACCAGGGTTAGAGGCTAACTATGGCTACACCTTC. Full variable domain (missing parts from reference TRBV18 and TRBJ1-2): NAGVMQNPRHLVRRRGQEARLRCSPMKGHSHVYWYRQLPEEGLKFMVYLQKENIIDESGMPKERFSAEFPKEGPSILRIQQVVRGDSAAYFCASSPGLEANYGYTFGSGTRLTVV.

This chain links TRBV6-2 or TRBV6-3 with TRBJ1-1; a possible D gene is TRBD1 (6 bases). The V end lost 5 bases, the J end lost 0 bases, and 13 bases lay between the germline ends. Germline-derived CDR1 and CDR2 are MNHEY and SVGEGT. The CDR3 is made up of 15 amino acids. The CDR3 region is CASSTRTAMNTEAFF. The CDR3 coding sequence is TGTGCCAGCAGTACCCGGACAGCTATGAACACTGAAGCTTTCTTT.

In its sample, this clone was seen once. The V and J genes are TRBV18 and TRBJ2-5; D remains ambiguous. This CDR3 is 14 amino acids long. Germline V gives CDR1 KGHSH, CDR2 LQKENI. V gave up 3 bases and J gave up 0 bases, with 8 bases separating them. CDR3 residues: CASSPRWDQETQYF. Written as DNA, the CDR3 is TGTGCCAGCTCACCCCGGTGGGACCAAGAGACCCAGTACTTC.

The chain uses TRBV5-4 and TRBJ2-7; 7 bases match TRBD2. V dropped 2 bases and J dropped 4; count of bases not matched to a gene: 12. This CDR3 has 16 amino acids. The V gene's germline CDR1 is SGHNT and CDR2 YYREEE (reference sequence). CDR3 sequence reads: CASSFLEGLSMYEQYF. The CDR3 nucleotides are TGTGCCAGCAGCTTCCTCGAGGGACTATCCATGTACGAGCAGTACTTC.

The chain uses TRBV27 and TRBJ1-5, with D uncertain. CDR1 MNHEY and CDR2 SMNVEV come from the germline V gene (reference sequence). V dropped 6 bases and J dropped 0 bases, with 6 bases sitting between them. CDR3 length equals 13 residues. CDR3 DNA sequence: TGTGCCAGCAGGAGGGATAGCAATCAGCCCCAGCATTTT. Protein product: CASRRDSNQPQHF.

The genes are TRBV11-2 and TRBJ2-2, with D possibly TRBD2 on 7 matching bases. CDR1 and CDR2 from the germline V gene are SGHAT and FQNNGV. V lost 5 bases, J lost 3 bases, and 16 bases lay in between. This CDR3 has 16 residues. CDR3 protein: CASSHEGGQDTGELFF. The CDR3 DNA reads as TGTGCCAGCAGCCATGAGGGGGGGCAAGACACCGGGGAGCTGTTTTTT. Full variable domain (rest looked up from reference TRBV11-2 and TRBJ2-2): EAGVAQSPRYKIIEKRQSVAFWCNPISGHATLYWYQQILGQGPKLLIQFQNNGVVDDSQLPKDRFSAERLKGVDSTLKIQPAKLEDSAVYLCASSHEGGQDTGELFFGEGSRLTVL.

The CDR3 sequence is CASNGGGYYNEQFF. Written as DNA, the CDR3 is TGTGCCAGCAATGGAGGGGGATACTACAATGAGCAGTTCTTC. The chain joins TRBV5-4 to TRBJ2-1; D might be TRBD1 or TRBD2, each matching 6 bases. The length of the CDR3 is 14 residues. V lost 6 bases, J lost 3 bases, and 13 bases lay in between. Looked up from germline, CDR1 is SGHNT and CDR2 is YYREEE (reference sequence).

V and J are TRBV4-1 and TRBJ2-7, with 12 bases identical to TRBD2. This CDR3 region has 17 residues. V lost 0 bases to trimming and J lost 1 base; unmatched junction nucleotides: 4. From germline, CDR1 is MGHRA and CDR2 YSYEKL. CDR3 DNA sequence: TGCGCCAGCAGCCAAGATCCCACTAGCGGGGGGTCCTACGAGCAGTACTTC. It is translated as CASSQDPTSGGSYEQYF.

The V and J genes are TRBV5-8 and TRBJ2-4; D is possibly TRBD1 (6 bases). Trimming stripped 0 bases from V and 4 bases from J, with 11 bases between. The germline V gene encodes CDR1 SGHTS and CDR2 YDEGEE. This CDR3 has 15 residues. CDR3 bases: TGTGCCAGCAGCTTGGAAAGAGGGGGTAAAAACATTCAGTACTTC. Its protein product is CASSLERGGKNIQYF.

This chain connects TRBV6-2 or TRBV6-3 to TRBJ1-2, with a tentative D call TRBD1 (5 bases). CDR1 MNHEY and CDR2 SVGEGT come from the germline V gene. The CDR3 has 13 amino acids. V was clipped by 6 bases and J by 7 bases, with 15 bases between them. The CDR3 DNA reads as TGTGCCAGCAGCGTACAGGTTTCGAGTGGCTACACCTTC. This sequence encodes CASSVQVSSGYTF.

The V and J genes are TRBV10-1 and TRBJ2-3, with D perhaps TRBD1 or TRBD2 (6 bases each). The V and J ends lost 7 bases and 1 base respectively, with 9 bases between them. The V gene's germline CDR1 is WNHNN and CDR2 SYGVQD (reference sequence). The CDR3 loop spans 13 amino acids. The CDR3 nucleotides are TGCGCCAGCAAGGGGGGAGGCACAGATACGCAGTATTTT. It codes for CASKGGGTDTQYF.

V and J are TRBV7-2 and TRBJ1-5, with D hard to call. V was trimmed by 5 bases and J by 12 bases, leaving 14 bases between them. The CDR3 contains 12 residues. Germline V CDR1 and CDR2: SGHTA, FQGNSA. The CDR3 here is CASSPFGRLQHF. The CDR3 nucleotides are TGTGCCAGCAGCCCCTTCGGTAGGCTCCAGCATTTT.

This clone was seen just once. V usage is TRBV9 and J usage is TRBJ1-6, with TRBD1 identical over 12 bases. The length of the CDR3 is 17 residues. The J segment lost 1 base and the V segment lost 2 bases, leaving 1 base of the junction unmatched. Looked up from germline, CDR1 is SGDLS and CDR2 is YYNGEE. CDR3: CASSVGQGASYNSPLHF. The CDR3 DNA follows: TGTGCCAGCAGCGTGGGACAGGGGGCTTCCTATAATTCACCCCTCCACTTT.

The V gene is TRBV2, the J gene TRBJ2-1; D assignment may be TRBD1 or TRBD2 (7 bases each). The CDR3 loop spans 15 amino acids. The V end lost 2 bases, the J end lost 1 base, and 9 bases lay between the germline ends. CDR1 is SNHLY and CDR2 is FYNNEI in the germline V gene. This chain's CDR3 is CASSEQGGSYNEQFF. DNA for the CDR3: TGTGCCAGCAGTGAACAGGGGGGGTCCTACAATGAGCAGTTCTTC.

CDR3 nucleotide sequence: TGTGCCAGTAGTATTTTTTTAACGGGGAATGAGCAGTTCTTC. Translation: CASSIFLTGNEQFF. The rearrangement links TRBV19 to TRBJ2-1, with a possible D match to TRBD2 (5 bases). Trimming left V 3 bases short and J 7 bases short, with 13 bases between. From germline, CDR1 is LNHDA and CDR2 SQIVND (reference sequence). The CDR3 is 14 amino acids.

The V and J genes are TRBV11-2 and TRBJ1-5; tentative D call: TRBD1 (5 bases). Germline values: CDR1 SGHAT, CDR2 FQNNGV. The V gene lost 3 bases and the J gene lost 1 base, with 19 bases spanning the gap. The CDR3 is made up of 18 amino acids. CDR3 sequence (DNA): TGTGCCAGCAGCTTTTCTCGCGTACAGGAGACGAGCAATCAGCCCCAGCATTTT. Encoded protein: CASSFSRVQETSNQPQHF.

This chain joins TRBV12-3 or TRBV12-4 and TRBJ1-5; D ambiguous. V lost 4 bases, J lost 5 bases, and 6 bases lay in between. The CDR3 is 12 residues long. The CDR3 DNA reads TGTGCCAGCAGTTCCGGGGATCAGCCCCAGCATTTT. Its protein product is CASSSGDQPQHF.